The source of this T cell receptor (beta chain) is a study of T cells in Graves' hyperthyroidism and ophthalmopathy. This clonotype was observed a few times. A much larger clone is a single base away; this may be a read error. TCR beta CDR3 regions were amplified from RNA transcripts. The study used the HTBI primer set for a first-round RT-PCR of the TCR CDR3. TCRdb itself ran the multiplex PCR reads through MiXCR, one entry per CDR3 protein. The sample has almost 350,000 distinct CDR3 sequences, less than 20% seen once. Germline loops: CDR1 GTSNPN, CDR2 SVGIG (reference sequence). The CDR3 runs to 12 residues. The V gene lost 5 bases and the J gene lost 2 bases, with 9 bases spanning the gap.

Sample: blood. The gene calls are TRBV30 and TRBJ1-2; a possible D gene is TRBD1 (5 bases). This sequence originates from a woman between 35 and 50 years old with Graves' ophthalmopathy. The CDR3, as DNA: TGTGCCTGGGGTCGGGACAACTATGGCTACACCTTC. Protein: CAWGRDNYGYTF. The full variable domain, completed using reference TRBV30 and TRBJ1-2, is SQTIHQWPATLVQPVGSPLSLECTVEGTSNPNLYWYRQAAGRGLQLLFYSVGIGQISSEVPQNLSASRPQDRQFILSSKKLLLSDSGFYLCAWGRDNYGYTFGSGTRLTVV.